Shown below are 25 T cell receptor beta chains from a single sample sequenced in a study of blood T cell repertoires in COVID-19. Sequencing used immunoSEQ multiplex PCR; TCRdb keeps in-frame clones, though not all of them. The data show 100,000 or so clones, with 85% to 90% seen just once and about 3.9% held by the top ten. Sequenced sample: peripheral blood. These receptors were taken from a man aged 45-60 years with acute or convalescent COVID-19.

This clone was observed a few times. The CDR3 is CASSIPQGGNGYTF. The CDR3 DNA reads TGTGCCAGTAGTATACCGCAGGGAGGGAATGGCTACACCTTC. V usage is TRBV19 and J usage is TRBJ1-2; tentatively, D is TRBD1 (5 bases). This CDR3 comprises 14 residues. V was cut by 2 bases and J by 6 bases, with 13 bases left in between. CDR1 is LNHDA, CDR2 SQIVND, per germline (reference sequence).

The chain uses TRBV28 and TRBJ1-1; D possibly corresponds to TRBD1 (6 bases). The CDR3 totals 14 residues. The germline V gene has CDR1 MDHEN and CDR2 SYDVKM. Trimming removed 3 bases from V and 4 bases from J, with 12 bases in between. DNA for the CDR3: TGTGCCAGCAGTTTGGCAGGGGACCTCACTGAAGCTTTCTTT. Translation: CASSLAGDLTEAFF.

J is TRBJ1-1 and V is TRBV27, with TRBD1 matching over 7 bases. V lost 6 bases to trimming and J lost 0 bases; unmatched junction nucleotides: 7. Germline V lookup: CDR1 MNHEY, CDR2 SMNVEV (reference sequence). The CDR3 has 15 residues. The CDR3: CASSLGQPVNTEAFF. CDR3 sequence (DNA): TGTGCCAGCAGCTTGGGACAGCCGGTGAACACTGAAGCTTTCTTT.

The chain joins TRBV5-4 to TRBJ2-3; possible D gene TRBD1, 5 bases. The CDR3 has 15 residues. Trimming removed 0 bases at V and 7 bases at J, with 15 bases between. Germline V CDR1 and CDR2: SGHNT, YYREEE (reference sequence). CDR3 sequence reads: CASSLATPMGHTQYF. The CDR3 DNA follows: TGTGCCAGCAGCTTGGCTACCCCCATGGGGCATACGCAGTATTTT.

The chain joins TRBV7-8 to TRBJ2-7, with TRBD2 identical over 10 bases. The CDR3 runs 15 residues. V dropped 5 bases and J dropped 3; count of bases not matched to a gene: 7. Germline-derived CDR1 and CDR2 are SGHVS and FQNEAQ. The CDR3 coding sequence is TGTGCCAGCAGCGGTAGCCGGACTAGCGGCTACGAGCAGTACTTC. Protein sequence: CASSGSRTSGYEQYF.

The chain couples TRBV5-1 to TRBJ2-3, with 8 nucleotides matching TRBD2. The germline CDR1 and CDR2 sequences are SGHRS and YFSETQ. Trimming cost V 4 bases and J 0 bases; bases outside gene matches: 10. The CDR3 runs to 17 residues. The CDR3 is CASSGAGGLPSTDTQYF. Here the CDR3 DNA reads TGCGCCAGCAGCGGGGCGGGGGGTTTGCCTAGCACAGATACGCAGTATTTT.

The chain joins TRBV7-2 to TRBJ1-5; D gene unclear. This CDR3 spans 15 amino acids. Germline CDR1 reads SGHTA; CDR2 reads FQGNSA. Trimming took 4 bases from V and 0 from J, leaving 10 bases between them. The CDR3 DNA sequence: TGTGCCAGCAGCTCCCTAGCAAATAGCAATCAGCCCCAGCATTTT. Its protein product is CASSSLANSNQPQHF.

The rearrangement uses TRBV7-9 and TRBJ2-3, with TRBD2 identical over 7 bases. Germline CDR1 SEHNR, CDR2 FQNEAQ (reference sequence). The CDR3 consists of 15 residues. V was pared by 4 bases and J by 1 base, with 5 bases of the junction left unmatched. Here the CDR3 reads CASSSGGGGTDTQYF. CDR3 nucleotides: TGTGCCAGCAGCTCGGGCGGGGGTGGCACAGATACGCAGTATTTT.

The chain uses TRBV6-2 or TRBV6-3 and TRBJ2-5; D might be TRBD2 (5 bases). The germline V and J ends were trimmed by 1 base and 1 base, with 19 bases remaining between them. Germline V lookup: CDR1 MNHEY, CDR2 SVGEGT. CDR3 length: 18 amino acids. The CDR3 sequence: CASSYYRRPTRAQETQYF. The CDR3 DNA reads as TGTGCCAGCAGTTACTACCGCCGGCCCACTAGGGCCCAAGAGACCCAGTACTTC.

The genes are TRBV5-4 and TRBJ2-1; 11 bases line up with TRBD1. V was clipped by 2 bases and J by 6 bases; unmatched bases: 4. The CDR3 extends over 15 amino acids. In germline, CDR1 is SGHNT, CDR2 YYREEE (reference sequence). The CDR3 sequence is CASSFGTGGFNEQFF. In DNA form, the CDR3 reads TGTGCCAGCAGCTTCGGGACAGGGGGGTTCAATGAGCAGTTCTTC.

The rearrangement joins TRBV27 to TRBJ2-3; weak D call: TRBD2 (5 bases). V was clipped by 6 bases and J by 2 bases, with 15 bases between them. The germline V gene has CDR1 MNHEY and CDR2 SMNVEV (reference sequence). The CDR3 spans 15 residues. The CDR3 bases are TGTGCCAGCAGCCCTTGGAGGCTAGCCACAGATACGCAGTATTTT. It encodes CASSPWRLATDTQYF.

For the CDR3, the DNA is TGTGCCAGCGAGTATGCAGGGGGTTCAGAGACCCAGTACTTC. The encoded protein is CASEYAGGSETQYF. J is TRBJ2-5 and V is TRBV2; TRBD1 matches 7 bases. The germline CDR1 and CDR2 sequences are SNHLY and FYNNEI. CDR3 length equals 14 residues. With V trimmed by 8 bases and J by 4 bases, 10 bases remained unmatched.

This clone came up a few times. V is TRBV5-1 and J is TRBJ2-3; 7 bases align to TRBD1. The CDR3 sequence is 14 residues long. Germline V gene data show CDR1 as SGHRS and CDR2 as YFSETQ. J gave up 2 bases and V 4 bases, and 4 bases lay outside the gene matches. DNA for the CDR3: TGCGCCAGCAGCCTGGGACAGTTCACAGATACGCAGTATTTT. Translation gives CASSLGQFTDTQYF.

This chain joins TRBV7-8 and TRBJ1-5; TRBD1 might be the D (6 bases). CDR1 is SGHVS, CDR2 FQNEAQ, per germline. The CDR3 totals 16 residues. Trimming took 5 bases from V and 8 from J, leaving 22 bases between them. The CDR3 DNA reads TGTGCCAGCAGCCTTCAAACCGTGGGGGCCGGCGAGCCCCAGCATTTT. As protein: CASSLQTVGAGEPQHF.

J is TRBJ2-7 and V is TRBV19, with 11 bases matching TRBD1. Germline V gene lookup returns CDR1 LNHDA and CDR2 SQIVND (reference sequence). Unmatched junction bases numbered 8, after V lost 7 bases and J lost 6 bases. The CDR3 extends over 14 amino acids. This chain's CDR3 is CASTRTGGESEQYF. CDR3 nucleotide sequence: TGTGCCAGTACCAGGACAGGGGGCGAGAGCGAGCAGTACTTC.

The rearrangement uses TRBV11-2 and TRBJ1-3; tentative D call: TRBD1 (6 bases). The V gene lost 0 bases and the J gene lost 9 bases, with 15 bases spanning the gap. The length of the CDR3 is 15 residues. Germline V gene lookup returns CDR1 SGHAT and CDR2 FQNNGV. The CDR3 DNA reads TGTGCCAGCAGCTTAGAAGCGGGACAAGGGCTCACCATATATTTT. It specifies CASSLEAGQGLTIYF.

J is TRBJ2-1 and V is TRBV7-6; 9 bases agree with TRBD2. The V gene end was trimmed by 1 base and the J gene end by 6 bases; junction bases not matched to a gene: 10. The germline CDR1 and CDR2 sequences are SGHVS and FNYEAQ. The CDR3 contains 17 residues. CDR3 in amino acids: CASSLGLAGLPLNEQFF. The CDR3 DNA sequence: TGTGCCAGCAGCTTAGGGCTAGCGGGACTTCCGCTCAATGAGCAGTTCTTC. Full variable domain (missing parts from reference TRBV7-6 and TRBJ2-1): GAGVSQSPRYKVTKRGQDVALRCDPISGHVSLYWYRQALGQGPEFLTYFNYEAQQDKSGLPNDRFSAERPEGSISTLTIQRTEQRDSAMYRCASSLGLAGLPLNEQFFGPGTRLTVL.

The chain uses TRBV6-6 and TRBJ2-7; D unclear. The V and J ends lost 0 bases and 1 base respectively, with 10 bases between them. Germline assignment: CDR1 MNHNY and CDR2 SVGAGI (reference sequence). The CDR3 is made up of 15 amino acids. CDR3 nucleotides: TGTGCCAGCAGTTACTCGGCCCCCGATTCCTACGAGCAGTACTTC. Protein: CASSYSAPDSYEQYF.

The chain is built from TRBV14 and TRBJ2-7, with 7 positions matching TRBD1. The germline V gene encodes CDR1 SGHDN and CDR2 FVKESK. This CDR3 spans 15 amino acids. V shed 4 bases and J 3 bases; nucleotides not matched to a gene: 9. CDR3 residues: CASSRTGARGYEQYF. Written as DNA, the CDR3 is TGTGCCAGCAGCCGAACAGGGGCCCGGGGCTACGAGCAGTACTTC.

The chain uses TRBV6-2 or TRBV6-3 and TRBJ1-2; 8 bases align to TRBD1. Germline V CDR1 and CDR2: MNHEY, SVGEGT. The CDR3 has 14 residues. Trimming took 2 bases from V and 6 from J; bases not matched to a gene: 5. CDR3 protein: CASSYLGQGDGYTF. The CDR3 DNA reads as TGTGCCAGCAGTTACCTCGGACAGGGCGATGGCTACACCTTC.

The rearrangement links TRBV6-6 to TRBJ1-1; D perhaps matches TRBD1 (6 bases). The germline gives CDR1 MNHNY, CDR2 SVGAGI (reference sequence). There are 15 residues in the CDR3. Trimming took off 2 bases at V and 4 bases at J, with 14 bases between the two ends. CDR3 in amino acids: CASSYPGGAGTEAFF. The CDR3 DNA follows: TGTGCCAGCAGTTACCCGGGGGGGGCGGGCACTGAAGCTTTCTTT.

The chain couples TRBV5-1 to TRBJ1-1, with 7 nucleotides matching TRBD1. There are 12 residues in the CDR3. J was trimmed by 7 bases and V by 0 bases; bases with no gene match: 0. The germline V gene encodes CDR1 SGHRS and CDR2 YFSETQ. CDR3 nucleotide sequence: TGCGCCAGCAGCTTGGCAGGGGGTGAAGCTTTCTTT. Encoded protein: CASSLAGGEAFF.

The chain has TRBV9 and TRBJ2-3; 9 nucleotides match TRBD1. The CDR3 is made up of 15 amino acids. With V trimmed by 3 bases and J by 5 bases, 7 bases remained unmatched. Germline V gives CDR1 SGDLS, CDR2 YYNGEE. The CDR3 sequence: CASSGRDRELDTQYF. The CDR3 DNA sequence: TGTGCCAGCAGCGGCCGGGACAGGGAATTAGATACGCAGTATTTT.

This clone occurred once. The chain is built from TRBV27 and TRBJ1-4; 10 positions agree with TRBD1. Germline lookup yields CDR1 MNHEY and CDR2 SMNVEV (reference sequence). The ends lost 5 bases at V and 6 bases at J; junction bases unmatched: 6. The length of the CDR3 is 15 residues. CDR3: CASSPLDRGYEKLFF. The CDR3 DNA reads as TGTGCCAGCAGTCCATTGGACAGGGGGTATGAAAAACTGTTTTTT.

The J gene is TRBJ2-7, the V gene TRBV7-9; TRBD1 agrees at 8 bases. This CDR3 has 16 amino acids. Germline CDR1 reads SEHNR; CDR2 reads FQNEAQ (reference sequence). After removal of 4 bases from V and 6 bases from J, the junction contained 14 bases not matched to a gene. CDR3 DNA: TGTGCCAGCAGCTCTTTTACCGGAGGACAGGGAGGCGAGCAGTACTTC. Translated: CASSSFTGGQGGEQYF.